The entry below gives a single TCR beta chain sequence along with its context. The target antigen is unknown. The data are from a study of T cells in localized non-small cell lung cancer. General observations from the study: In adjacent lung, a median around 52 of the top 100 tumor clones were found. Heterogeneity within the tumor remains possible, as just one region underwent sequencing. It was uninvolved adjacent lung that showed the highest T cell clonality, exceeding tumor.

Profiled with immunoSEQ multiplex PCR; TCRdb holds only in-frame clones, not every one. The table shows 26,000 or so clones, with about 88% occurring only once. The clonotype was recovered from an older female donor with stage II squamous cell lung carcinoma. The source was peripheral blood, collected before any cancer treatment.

CDR3 loop: CASLGQGNTGELFF. As DNA, the CDR3 is TGTGCCAGTTTGGGACAGGGGAACACCGGGGAGCTGTTTTTT. V is TRBV28 and J is TRBJ2-2; 9 nucleotides agree with TRBD1. The CDR3 has 14 residues. CDR1 and CDR2 from the germline V gene are MDHEN and SYDVKM. J gave up 1 base and V 9 bases, and 3 bases lay outside the gene matches.